This TCR beta chain derives from a study of T cell changes during pregnancy in multiple sclerosis. The table lists this clone with a count of one. CDR1 is MNHNS, CDR2 SASEGT, per germline. V lost 8 bases to trimming and J lost 0 bases, with 11 bases between them. CDR3 length: 13 residues. Method: immunoSEQ multiplex PCR; TCRdb's copy keeps in-frame clones and lacks some. The top ten hold approximately 0.21% of the sample, which has tens of thousands of clones, just over 90% seen once. This sequence was found in a female donor with multiple sclerosis, enrolled in a pregnancy study. This chain links TRBV6-1 with TRBJ2-7; D gene unclear. The source was CD4+ T cells from peripheral blood mononuclear cells, collected in the second trimester of pregnancy. CDR3 nucleotide sequence: TGTGCCAGCTCCGCCCTGGCCTCCTACGAGCAGTACTTC. Protein: CASSALASYEQYF.